This TCR beta chain was captured by sequencing in a study of T cell repertoires in cytomegalovirus infection (dated by TCRdb to the late 2010s). Background on the whole study: The peptide stimulations were aimed at well-studied HLA-B-restricted epitopes as well as recently identified HLA-C-restricted CMV epitopes, whose presentation resists viral immunomodulation. Because public TCR beta signatures pointed to carriage of CMV infection together with the matching HLA type, the HLA type of each donor mattered for the analysis. The study at large found these results: Carriers of CMV infection plus the relevant HLA type were discriminated by the cumulative frequency of public TCR beta family members in the study cohort and in an independent approximately 350-donor cohort. In the ex vivo response, HLA-C-restricted CMV-specific TCR beta clonotypes were dominant, and in two of eight donors the single most frequent clonotype came from this HLA-C-restricted group.

V gives up 4 bases and J gives up 5 bases, and the segment between their germline ends measures 9 bases. From the cysteine through the phenylalanine, the CDR3 covers 12 amino acids. Just the 36-base CDR3 DNA is kept, in frame starting at base 1. Sequenced using an Illumina HiSeq 1500. Starting from the raw public reads, TCRdb applied fastp trimming at Q25, assembled clones with MiXCR and retained in-frame beta chains. Rows are unified per CDR3 protein, each entry keeping the most common DNA and genes. The sample data list around 47,000 distinct CDR3 sequences, and roughly 21% of these were observed just once. Around 80% of the sample lies in the top ten. This clonotype was recorded a few times. This clone's antigen is unknown. Nothing much larger sits one base from this clone, and base qualities are not available. The treatment or condition label of this sample denotes: in vitro stimulation with specific CMV peptide epitopes to enrich CMV-specific T cells.

Here the chain combines TRBV12-3 or TRBV12-4 and TRBJ2-7; the D gene is not confidently resolved. Material: CD8+ T cells from cultured PBMCs, obtained from culture after CMV antigen stimulation. The origin of this receptor is a human donor in good health (CMV status not recorded). Some clones in this sample may be carry-over from other donors' samples. CDR3 protein: CASSSHIHEQYF. The DNA reads TGTGCCAGCAGTTCCCATATCCACGAGCAGTACTTC.